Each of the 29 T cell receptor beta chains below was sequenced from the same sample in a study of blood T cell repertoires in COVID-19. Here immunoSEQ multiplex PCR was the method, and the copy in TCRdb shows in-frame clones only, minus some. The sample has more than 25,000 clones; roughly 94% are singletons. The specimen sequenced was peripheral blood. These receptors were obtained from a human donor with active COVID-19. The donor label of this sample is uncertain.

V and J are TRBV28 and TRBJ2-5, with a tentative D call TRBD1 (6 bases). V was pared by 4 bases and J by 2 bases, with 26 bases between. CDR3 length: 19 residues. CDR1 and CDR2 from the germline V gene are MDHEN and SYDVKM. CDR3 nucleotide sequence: TGTGCCAGCAGTTACACCTTTTGGACGCACATGGGGGCTCAAGAGACCCAGTACTTC. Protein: CASSYTFWTHMGAQETQYF. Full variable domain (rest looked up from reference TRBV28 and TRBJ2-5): DVKVTQSSRYLVKRTGEKVFLECVQDMDHENMFWYRQDPGLGLRLIYFSYDVKMKEKGDIPEGYSVSREKKERFSLILESASTNQTSMYLCASSYTFWTHMGAQETQYFGPGTRLLVL.

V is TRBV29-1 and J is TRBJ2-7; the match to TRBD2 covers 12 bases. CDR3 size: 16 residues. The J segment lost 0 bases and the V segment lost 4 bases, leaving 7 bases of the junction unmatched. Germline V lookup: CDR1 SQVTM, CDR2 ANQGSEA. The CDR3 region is CSVVWLAGGSSYEQYF. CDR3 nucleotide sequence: TGCAGCGTTGTATGGCTAGCGGGAGGGTCCTCCTACGAGCAGTACTTC.

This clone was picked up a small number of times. CDR3 loop: CASSRRWTGGNSPLHF. CDR3 DNA sequence: TGTGCCAGCAGTCGACGGTGGACAGGGGGAAATTCACCCCTCCACTTT. The chain employs TRBV6-2 or TRBV6-3 and TRBJ1-6, with 10 bases identical to TRBD1. V gave up 5 bases and J gave up 7 bases; unmatched junction bases: 8. Germline CDR1 MNHEY, CDR2 SVGEGT. The CDR3 extends over 16 amino acids.

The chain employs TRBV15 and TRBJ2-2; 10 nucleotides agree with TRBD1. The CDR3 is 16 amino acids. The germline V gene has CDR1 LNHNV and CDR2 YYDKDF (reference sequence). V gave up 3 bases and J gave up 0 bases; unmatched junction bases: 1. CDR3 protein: CATSRGQGPNTGELFF. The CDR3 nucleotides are TGTGCCACCAGCAGGGGACAGGGGCCGAACACCGGGGAGCTGTTTTTT.

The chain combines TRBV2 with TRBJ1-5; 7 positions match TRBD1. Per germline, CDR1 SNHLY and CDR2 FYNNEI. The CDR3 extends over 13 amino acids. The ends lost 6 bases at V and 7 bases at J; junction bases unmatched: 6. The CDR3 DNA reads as TGTGCCAGCAGGGTTGAGGGACAGCAGCCCCAGCATTTT. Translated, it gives CASRVEGQQPQHF. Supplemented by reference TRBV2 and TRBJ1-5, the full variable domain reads EPEVTQTPSHQVTQMGQEVILRCVPISNHLYFYWYRQILGQKVEFLVSFYNNEISEKSEIFDDQFSVERPDGSNFTLKIRSTKLEDSAMYFCASRVEGQQPQHFGDGTRLSIL.

CDR3 in amino acids: CAWSQGTNYGYTF. The DNA for the CDR3 is TGTGCCTGGAGTCAGGGTACAAACTATGGCTACACCTTC. The chain is built from TRBV30 and TRBJ1-2; maybe TRBD1 (5 bases). With 2 bases removed from V and 2 bases from J, the gap between germline ends came to 9 bases. The germline V gene encodes CDR1 GTSNPN and CDR2 SVGIG (reference sequence). There are 13 residues in the CDR3.

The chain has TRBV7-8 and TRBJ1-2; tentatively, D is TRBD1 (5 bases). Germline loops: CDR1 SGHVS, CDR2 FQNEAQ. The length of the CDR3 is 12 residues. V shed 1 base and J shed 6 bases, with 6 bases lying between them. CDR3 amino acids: CASSLGGDGYTF. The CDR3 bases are TGTGCCAGCAGCTTAGGGGGGGATGGCTACACCTTC.

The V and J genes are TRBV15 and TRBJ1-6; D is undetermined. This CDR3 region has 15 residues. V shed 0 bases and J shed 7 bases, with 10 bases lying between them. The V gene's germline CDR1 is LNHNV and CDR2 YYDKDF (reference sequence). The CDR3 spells CATSRESPINSPLHF. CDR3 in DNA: TGTGCCACCAGCAGAGAGTCCCCCATCAATTCACCCCTCCACTTT.

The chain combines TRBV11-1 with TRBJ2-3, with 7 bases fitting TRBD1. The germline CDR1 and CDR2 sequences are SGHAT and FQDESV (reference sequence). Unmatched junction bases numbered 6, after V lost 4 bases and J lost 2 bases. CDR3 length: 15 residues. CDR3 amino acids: CASSSDRAYTDTQYF. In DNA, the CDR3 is TGTGCCAGCAGCTCCGACAGGGCCTACACAGATACGCAGTATTTT.

CDR3 sequence (DNA): TGTGCCAGCAGTTACTCCCGTGGCGGTGAAAAACTGTTTTTT. Translation: CASSYSRGGEKLFF. The rearrangement joins TRBV6-5 to TRBJ1-4; D remains ambiguous. Deletions cut 0 bases from V and 7 bases from J, with 9 bases between. Germline lookup yields CDR1 MNHEY and CDR2 SVGAGI. The CDR3 covers 14 residues.

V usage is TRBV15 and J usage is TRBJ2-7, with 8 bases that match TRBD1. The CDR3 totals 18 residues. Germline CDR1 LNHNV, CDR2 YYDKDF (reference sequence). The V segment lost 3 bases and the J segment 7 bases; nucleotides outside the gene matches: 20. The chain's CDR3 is CATSRLRGRGSGTGEQYF. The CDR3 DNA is TGTGCCACCAGCAGGCTCAGGGGGCGCGGCAGTGGAACGGGGGAGCAGTACTTC.

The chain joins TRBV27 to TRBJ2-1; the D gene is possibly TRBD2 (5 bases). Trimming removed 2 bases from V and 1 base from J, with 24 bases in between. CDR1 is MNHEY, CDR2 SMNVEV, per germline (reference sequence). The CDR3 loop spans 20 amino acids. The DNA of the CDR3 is TGTGCCAGCAGTTTACGACTGGGTCGGGGTGTTCAATGGTCCTACAATGAGCAGTTCTTC. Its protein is CASSLRLGRGVQWSYNEQFF.

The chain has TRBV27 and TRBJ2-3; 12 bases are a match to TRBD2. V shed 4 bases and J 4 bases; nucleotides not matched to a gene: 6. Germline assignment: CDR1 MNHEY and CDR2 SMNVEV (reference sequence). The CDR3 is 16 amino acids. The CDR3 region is CASSSGLAGLADTQYF. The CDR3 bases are TGTGCCAGCAGTTCAGGACTAGCGGGACTCGCAGATACGCAGTATTTT.

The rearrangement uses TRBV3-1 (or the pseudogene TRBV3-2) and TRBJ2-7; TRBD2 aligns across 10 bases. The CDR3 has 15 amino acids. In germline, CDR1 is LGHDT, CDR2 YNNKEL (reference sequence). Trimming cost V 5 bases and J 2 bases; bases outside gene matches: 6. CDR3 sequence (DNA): TGTGCCAGCAGCTTCGGACTAGCGGCAACCTACGAGCAGTACTTC. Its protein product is CASSFGLAATYEQYF.

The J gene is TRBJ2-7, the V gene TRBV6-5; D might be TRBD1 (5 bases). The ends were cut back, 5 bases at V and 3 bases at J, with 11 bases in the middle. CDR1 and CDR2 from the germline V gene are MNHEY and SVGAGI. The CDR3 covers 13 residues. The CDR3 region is CASSPQVFYEQYF. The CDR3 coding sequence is TGTGCCAGCAGTCCACAGGTTTTCTACGAGCAGTACTTC.

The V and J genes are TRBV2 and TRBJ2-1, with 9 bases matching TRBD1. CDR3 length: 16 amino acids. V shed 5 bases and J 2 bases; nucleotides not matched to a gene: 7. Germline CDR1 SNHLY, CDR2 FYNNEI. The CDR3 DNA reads TGTGCCAGCAGTTTTTGGGGACAGGGAACCTACAATGAGCAGTTCTTC. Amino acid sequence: CASSFWGQGTYNEQFF.

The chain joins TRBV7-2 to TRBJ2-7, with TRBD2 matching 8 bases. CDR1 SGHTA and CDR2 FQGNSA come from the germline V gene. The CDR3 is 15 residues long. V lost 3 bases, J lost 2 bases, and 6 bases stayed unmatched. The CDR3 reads CASSLSSGIPYEQYF. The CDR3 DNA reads TGTGCCAGCAGCTTGAGTAGCGGGATTCCCTACGAGCAGTACTTC. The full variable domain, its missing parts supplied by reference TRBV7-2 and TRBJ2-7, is GAGVSQSPSNKVTEKGKDVELRCDPISGHTALYWYRQSLGQGLEFLIYFQGNSAPDKSGLPSDRFSAERTGGSVSTLTIQRTQQEDSAVYLCASSLSSGIPYEQYFGPGTRLTVT.

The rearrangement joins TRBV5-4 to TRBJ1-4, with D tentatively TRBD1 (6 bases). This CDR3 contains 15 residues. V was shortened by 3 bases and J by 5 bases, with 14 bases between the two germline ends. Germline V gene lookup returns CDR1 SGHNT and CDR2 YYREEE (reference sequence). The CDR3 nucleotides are TGTGCCAGCAGCTCACAGGGTTCGGGGAATGAAAAACTGTTTTTT. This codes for CASSSQGSGNEKLFF.

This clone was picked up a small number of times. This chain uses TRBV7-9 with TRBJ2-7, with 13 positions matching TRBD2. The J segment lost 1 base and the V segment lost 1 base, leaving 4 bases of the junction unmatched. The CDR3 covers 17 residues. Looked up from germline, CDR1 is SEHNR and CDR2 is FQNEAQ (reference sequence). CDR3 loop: CASSLGTSGSPSYEQYF. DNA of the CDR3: TGTGCCAGCAGCTTAGGGACTAGCGGGAGCCCGTCCTACGAGCAGTACTTC.

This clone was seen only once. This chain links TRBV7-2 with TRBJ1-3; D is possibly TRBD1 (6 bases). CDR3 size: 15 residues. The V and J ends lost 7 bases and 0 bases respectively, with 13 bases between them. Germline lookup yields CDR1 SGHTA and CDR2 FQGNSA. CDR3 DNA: TGTGCCAGCACCCGACAGGAGATCTCTGGAAACACCATATATTTT. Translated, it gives CASTRQEISGNTIYF. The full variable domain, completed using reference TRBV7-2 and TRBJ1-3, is GAGVSQSPSNKVTEKGKDVELRCDPISGHTALYWYRQSLGQGLEFLIYFQGNSAPDKSGLPSDRFSAERTGGSVSTLTIQRTQQEDSAVYLCASTRQEISGNTIYFGEGSWLTVV.

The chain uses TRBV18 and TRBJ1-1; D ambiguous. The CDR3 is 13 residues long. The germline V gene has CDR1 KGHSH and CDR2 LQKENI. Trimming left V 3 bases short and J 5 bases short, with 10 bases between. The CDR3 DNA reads TGTGCCAGCTCACCGCCGGGAGGGACTGAAGCTTTCTTT. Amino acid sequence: CASSPPGGTEAFF.

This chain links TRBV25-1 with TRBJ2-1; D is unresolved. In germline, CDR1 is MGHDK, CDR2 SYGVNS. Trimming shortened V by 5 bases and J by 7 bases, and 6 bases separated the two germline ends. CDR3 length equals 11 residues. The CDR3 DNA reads TGTGCCAGCAGTCCGGAGAATGAGCAGTTCTTC. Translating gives CASSPENEQFF.

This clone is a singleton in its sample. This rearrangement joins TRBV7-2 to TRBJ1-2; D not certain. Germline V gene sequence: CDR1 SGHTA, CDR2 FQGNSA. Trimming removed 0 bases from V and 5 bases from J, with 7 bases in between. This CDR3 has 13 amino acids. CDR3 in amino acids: CASSLAGQYGYTF. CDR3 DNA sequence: TGTGCCAGCAGCTTAGCTGGGCAGTATGGCTACACCTTC.

The CDR3 DNA follows: TGTGCCAGCAGCCAATTCTATGGGACAGGGGACAAGTACTTC. Translating gives CASSQFYGTGDKYF. The V and J genes are TRBV3-1 (or the pseudogene TRBV3-2) and TRBJ2-7; 10 bases map to TRBD1. The CDR3 contains 14 residues. The junction had 9 bases not matched to a gene; V was cut back by 2 bases and J by 11 bases. Germline CDR1 LGHDT, CDR2 YNNKEL (reference sequence).

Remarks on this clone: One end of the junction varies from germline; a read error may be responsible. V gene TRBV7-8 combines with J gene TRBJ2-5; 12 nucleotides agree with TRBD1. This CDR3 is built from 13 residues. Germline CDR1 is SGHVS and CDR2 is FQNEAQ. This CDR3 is CASSPGTGGVRHF. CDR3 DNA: TGTGCCAGCAGCCCAGGGACAGGGGGCGTCAGACACTTC.

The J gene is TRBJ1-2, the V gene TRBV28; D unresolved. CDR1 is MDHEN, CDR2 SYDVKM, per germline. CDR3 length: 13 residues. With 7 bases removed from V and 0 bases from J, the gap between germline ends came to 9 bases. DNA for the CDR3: TGTGCCAGCACAGGATCACCTAACTATGGCTACACCTTC. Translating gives CASTGSPNYGYTF.

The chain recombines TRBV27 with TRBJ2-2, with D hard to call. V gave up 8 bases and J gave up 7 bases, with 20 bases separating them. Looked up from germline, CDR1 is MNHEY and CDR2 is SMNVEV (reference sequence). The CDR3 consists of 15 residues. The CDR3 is CASQPSWRISGELFF. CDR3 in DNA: TGTGCCAGCCAACCCAGCTGGAGAATAAGCGGGGAGCTGTTTTTT.

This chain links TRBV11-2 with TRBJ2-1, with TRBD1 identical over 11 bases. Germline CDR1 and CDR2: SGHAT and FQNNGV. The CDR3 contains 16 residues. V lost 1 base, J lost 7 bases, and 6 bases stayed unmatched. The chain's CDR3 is CASSLAFRDRGNEQFF. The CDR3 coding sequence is TGTGCCAGCAGCTTAGCCTTTAGGGACAGGGGGAATGAGCAGTTCTTC.

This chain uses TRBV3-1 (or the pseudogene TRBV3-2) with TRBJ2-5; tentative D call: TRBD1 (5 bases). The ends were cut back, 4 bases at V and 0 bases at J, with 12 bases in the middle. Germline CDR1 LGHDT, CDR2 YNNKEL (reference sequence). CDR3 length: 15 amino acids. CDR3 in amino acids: CASSRRVGHQETQYF. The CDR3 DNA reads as TGTGCCAGCAGCCGCCGGGTGGGGCACCAAGAGACCCAGTACTTC.